The clone carrying this TCR beta chain was seen a single time. Sequenced by immunoSEQ multiplex PCR; TCRdb stores in-frame clones only, minus some. The sample has about 51,000 clones, 85% to 90% seen once. This sample was taken from a study of T cell responses to AZD1222 COVID-19 vaccine. V lost 5 bases, J lost 8 bases, and 13 bases lay in between. In germline, CDR1 is MNHEY, CDR2 SVGAGI. The CDR3 has 13 residues. The receptor was derived from an adult who received the AZD1222 COVID-19 vaccine. This specimen consisted of peripheral blood, obtained 28 days after the second AZD1222 dose. The genes are TRBV6-5 and TRBJ2-1; tentative D call: TRBD2 (5 bases). The CDR3 sequence is CASSRGLHHEQFF. The CDR3 region has the DNA TGTGCCAGCAGTCGAGGACTTCACCATGAGCAGTTCTTC.